The clone carrying this T cell receptor (beta chain) has only a few counts. The method was immunoSEQ multiplex PCR; TCRdb's version includes in-frame clones alone and lacks a portion of them. The sample holds about 81,000 clones, about 88% seen once. The ends were cut back, 1 base at V and 2 bases at J, with 9 bases in the middle. The CDR3 runs 14 residues. CDR1 is SGHRS, CDR2 YFSETQ, per germline. This record belongs to a study of OX40 agonist ivuxolimab in advanced cancers. The source is an adult with an advanced solid tumor such as melanoma, head and neck, liver or kidney cancer. The genes are TRBV5-1 and TRBJ1-2; TRBD1 is a possible D gene (6 bases). This material consisted of CD4+ or CD8+ T cells sorted from blood, taken in a trial of the OX40 agonist ivuxolimab. The CDR3 spells CASSLTQGNYGYTF. CDR3 DNA: TGCGCCAGCAGCTTGACACAGGGAAACTATGGCTACACCTTC.